A single sample is the source of the 13 T cell receptor beta chains below, sequenced in a study of CD8+ T cells in alopecia areata. Treatment here: oral pan-JAK inhibitor, 5-10 mg twice daily. Extraction and reverse transcription of RNA yielded cDNA as the sequencing template. Profiling relied on immunoSEQ multiplex PCR, and the TCRdb table lists in-frame clones only, not all of them. Among more than 150,000 clones listed, 40% to 65% were seen once. The input for sequencing was CD8+ T cells sorted from blood, taken around week 54, from a patient treated with tofacitinib. These receptors were obtained from a human donor with alopecia areata.

The chain has TRBV27 and TRBJ2-3, with TRBD2 matching over 7 bases. V was clipped by 4 bases and J by 2 bases; unmatched bases: 6. Germline V lookup: CDR1 MNHEY, CDR2 SMNVEV (reference sequence). The length of the CDR3 is 15 residues. CDR3: CASSWGGRPTDTQYF. The DNA of the CDR3 is TGTGCCAGCAGTTGGGGGGGTCGTCCCACAGATACGCAGTATTTT.

The CDR3 region is CASSQDRETQYF. The CDR3 nucleotides read TGCGCCAGCAGCCAAGATCGAGAGACCCAGTACTTC. This rearrangement joins TRBV4-1 to TRBJ2-5; D unresolved. The germline CDR1 and CDR2 sequences are MGHRA and YSYEKL. V gave up 0 bases and J gave up 4 bases, with 3 bases separating them. The CDR3 totals 12 residues.

The V gene is TRBV29-1, the J gene TRBJ1-2; 11 nucleotides agree with TRBD1. Germline-derived CDR1 and CDR2 are SQVTM and ANQGSEA. The CDR3 extends over 15 amino acids. The trim removed 6 bases at V and 3 bases at J, leaving 9 bases unmatched. The CDR3, as DNA: TGCAGCGTCGCACCCCCGGGACAGGGGGACTATGGCTACACCTTC. Encoded protein: CSVAPPGQGDYGYTF.

This clone appeared a few times. One junction end disagrees with the germline gene, perhaps due to a read error. The chain recombines TRBV7-3 with TRBJ2-6; the D is unclear. This CDR3 is 16 amino acids long. Germline CDR1 and CDR2: SGHTA and FQGTGA. CDR3 amino acids: CASSLTRRSGANVLTF. The CDR3 region has the DNA TGTGCCAGCAGCCTAACACGGCGCTCTGGGGCCAACGTCCTGACTTTC.

There are a few counts of this clone. This rearrangement joins TRBV23-1 to TRBJ1-1, with no clear D. TRBV23-1 falls under the ORF class, with uncertain function. The CDR3 runs 15 residues. Trimming left V 1 base short and J 4 bases short, with 13 bases between. The CDR3 is CASSQFRKRTTEAFF. CDR3 in DNA: TGCGCCAGCAGTCAATTCAGGAAGAGGACCACTGAAGCTTTCTTT.

There are a few counts of this clone. This clone may be a read error of a much larger clone one base away. Other DNA sequences within the sample encode an identical CDR3. The chain couples TRBV6-1 to TRBJ2-7; D gene ambiguous. This CDR3 region has 10 residues. Germline V gene sequence: CDR1 MNHNS, CDR2 SASEGT. V was cut by 6 bases and J by 3 bases, with 3 bases left in between. The DNA for the CDR3 is TGTGCCAGCAGAGACTACGAGCAGTACTTC. Translated: CASRDYEQYF.

The chain couples TRBV7-9 to TRBJ1-2, with 7 bases fitting TRBD1. V shed 5 bases, J shed 3 bases, and the junction held 3 bases outside the gene matches. The CDR3 is 13 amino acids. The germline gives CDR1 SEHNR, CDR2 FQNEAQ (reference sequence). The CDR3, as DNA: TGTGCCAGCAGCGCGGGACAGTACTATGGCTACACCTTC. Translation: CASSAGQYYGYTF.

V is TRBV30 and J is TRBJ2-7, with 11 bases identical to TRBD1. V gave up 7 bases and J gave up 1 base; unmatched junction bases: 3. The CDR3 is 13 residues long. Looked up from germline, CDR1 is GTSNPN and CDR2 is SVGIG (reference sequence). The CDR3 DNA sequence: TGTGCCTCCCGGGACAGGGGGTCCTACGAGCAGTACTTC. This sequence encodes CASRDRGSYEQYF.

The rearrangement uses TRBV10-3 and TRBJ2-1, with D tentatively TRBD2 (5 bases). Trimming took 4 bases from V and 7 from J, leaving 8 bases between them. Germline V gene data show CDR1 as ENHRY and CDR2 as SYGVKD. The length of the CDR3 is 12 residues. CDR3 coding DNA: TGTGCCATCAGTGGAACGGGGAATGAGCAGTTCTTC. Protein product: CAISGTGNEQFF.

This clone was recorded a few times. The chain couples TRBV29-1 to TRBJ1-1; tentative D call: TRBD1 (6 bases). The CDR3 runs to 11 residues. The V and J ends lost 6 bases and 8 bases respectively, with 13 bases between them. The V gene's germline CDR1 is SQVTM and CDR2 ANQGSEA. The CDR3: CSVVDRPEAFF. For the CDR3, the DNA is TGCAGCGTCGTCGACAGGCCGGAAGCTTTCTTT.

This clone was seen only a few times. This chain links TRBV2 with TRBJ1-4; D uncertain. CDR3 length: 11 amino acids. Germline CDR1 SNHLY, CDR2 FYNNEI. V was cut by 6 bases and J by 6 bases, with 5 bases left in between. In DNA, the CDR3 is TGTGCCAGCAGATTCGATGAAAAACTGTTTTTT. Its translation: CASRFDEKLFF.

This clone came up a few times. This chain joins TRBV4-3 and TRBJ2-1; a weak D match, TRBD1 (6 bases). V was cut by 0 bases and J by 0 bases, with 15 bases left in between. The CDR3 runs to 18 residues. Germline assignment: CDR1 LGHNA and CDR2 YSLEER. CDR3 nucleotide sequence: TGCGCCAGCAGCCAAGACCCGGCTGGGGGCGGCTCCTACAATGAGCAGTTCTTC. It codes for CASSQDPAGGGSYNEQFF.

The V gene is TRBV7-8, the J gene TRBJ1-5; no clear D. Germline values: CDR1 SGHVS, CDR2 FQNEAQ. The ends were cut back, 1 base at V and 0 bases at J, with 10 bases in the middle. The CDR3 totals 16 residues. CDR3 bases: TGTGCCAGCAGCTTAGGACGGTTAGATAGCAATCAGCCCCAGCATTTT. Encoded protein: CASSLGRLDSNQPQHF.